The 15 T cell receptor beta chains below come from one sample, sequenced in a study of shared clonotypes between healthy human individuals. Clones were read by immunoSEQ multiplex PCR, and TCRdb kept only the in-frame ones, dropping some. The sample carries 950,000 to 1,300,000 clones, about 77% recorded once. Material for sequencing was memory CD4+ T cells sorted from blood. Subset meaning: CD45RA-negative fraction. The receptors come from a man in his late teens or twenties in good health.

A remark on this clone: A far larger clone lies a single base away; this is likely a read error. The chain joins TRBV9 to TRBJ2-3; D is unclear. Germline CDR1 is SGDLS and CDR2 is YYNGEE. This CDR3 contains 15 residues. This chain's CDR3 is CAGSPGYPPADTQYF. The CDR3 DNA follows: TGTGCCGGCAGCCCGGGCTATCCTCCAGCAGATACGCAGTATTTT. The variable domain in full, with the rest retrieved from reference TRBV9 and TRBJ2-3, is DSGVTQTPKHLITATGQRVTLRCSPRSGDLSVYWYQQSLDQGLQFLIQYYNGEERAKGNILERFSAQQFPDLHSELNLSSLELGDSALYFCAGSPGYPPADTQYFGPGTRLTVL.

The V and J genes are TRBV6-5 and TRBJ2-2, with a possible D match to TRBD1 (6 bases). This CDR3 has 12 amino acids. Trimming shortened V by 7 bases and J by 6 bases, and 9 bases separated the two germline ends. In germline, CDR1 is MNHEY, CDR2 SVGAGI. In DNA, the CDR3 is TGTGCCAGCACCCCAGGGGCCGGGGAGCTGTTTTTT. As protein: CASTPGAGELFF.

V gene TRBV5-4 combines with J gene TRBJ2-1; 8 bases match TRBD1. Trimming took 0 bases from V and 8 from J; bases not matched to a gene: 10. The V gene's germline CDR1 is SGHNT and CDR2 YYREEE (reference sequence). CDR3 length equals 16 residues. The CDR3 is CASSLAPGQGADEQFF. Here the CDR3 DNA reads TGTGCCAGCAGCTTGGCGCCTGGACAGGGTGCGGATGAGCAGTTCTTC.

The chain is built from TRBV27 and TRBJ1-1; D remains unclear. Germline V gives CDR1 MNHEY, CDR2 SMNVEV (reference sequence). This CDR3 region has 14 residues. V was clipped by 2 bases and J by 2 bases, with 9 bases between them. The CDR3 region has the DNA TGTGCCAGCAGTTTACGGCAGAAAAACACTGAAGCTTTCTTT. Its translation: CASSLRQKNTEAFF.

This clone was recorded a few times. The CDR3 is CAWSVGAGNKDTQYF. As DNA, the CDR3 is TGTGCCTGGAGTGTAGGGGCAGGGAATAAGGATACGCAGTATTTT. V and J are TRBV30 and TRBJ2-3; a weak D match, TRBD1 (5 bases). Germline V CDR1 and CDR2: GTSNPN, SVGIG (reference sequence). The V gene lost 0 bases and the J gene lost 6 bases, with 16 bases spanning the gap. This CDR3 contains 15 residues. Looking up the rest from reference TRBV30 and TRBJ2-3 gives the full variable domain: SQTIHQWPATLVQPVGSPLSLECTVEGTSNPNLYWYRQAAGRGLQLLFYSVGIGQISSEVPQNLSASRPQDRQFILSSKKLLLSDSGFYLCAWSVGAGNKDTQYFGPGTRLTVL.

The chain couples TRBV10-1 to TRBJ2-3, with D possibly matching TRBD1 (5 bases). With 5 bases removed from V and 6 bases from J, the gap between germline ends came to 6 bases. Germline values: CDR1 WNHNN, CDR2 SYGVQD (reference sequence). The CDR3 spans 11 residues. The CDR3 DNA reads TGCGCCAGCAGTAACAGGGATACGCAGTATTTT. It translates to CASSNRDTQYF.

V usage is TRBV7-2 and J usage is TRBJ1-2, with 9 bases fitting TRBD1. The trim removed 5 bases at V and 5 bases at J, leaving 9 bases unmatched. Per germline, CDR1 SGHTA and CDR2 FQGNSA. The CDR3 is 15 amino acids. The CDR3 sequence: CASSPGQGKGYGYTF. The DNA of the CDR3 is TGTGCCAGCAGCCCCGGACAGGGGAAGGGGTATGGCTACACCTTC.

The table lists this clone with a count of one. The CDR3 nucleotides are TGTGCCAGCAGCTCCGGGGGTGGAGGGCCCTACGAGCAGTACTTC. It yields the protein CASSSGGGGPYEQYF. The chain is built from TRBV5-4 and TRBJ2-7; maybe TRBD2 (6 bases). The V end lost 3 bases, the J end lost 2 bases, and 15 bases lay between the germline ends. The CDR3 consists of 15 residues. CDR1 SGHNT and CDR2 YYREEE come from the germline V gene (reference sequence).

V gene TRBV11-2 combines with J gene TRBJ1-2; no firm D call. V dropped 5 bases and J dropped 8 bases, with 15 bases sitting between them. Germline CDR1 and CDR2: SGHAT and FQNNGV. The CDR3 is made up of 13 amino acids. CDR3 nucleotide sequence: TGTGCCAGCAGCCCGGGAGGGTTGCGGGGCTACACCTTC. This codes for CASSPGGLRGYTF.

About this clone itself: Other DNA sequences in this specimen translate into the identical CDR3. The rearrangement links TRBV5-1 to TRBJ2-5, with D uncertain. This CDR3 region has 13 residues. The germline V gene has CDR1 SGHRS and CDR2 YFSETQ. Between the trimmed V and J ends, which lost 0 bases and 4 bases, there was a span of 7 bases. CDR3 amino acids: CASSLGVAETQYF. The CDR3 region has the DNA TGCGCCAGCAGCTTGGGGGTTGCAGAGACCCAGTACTTC.

This clone was detected only once. V gene TRBV4-1 combines with J gene TRBJ1-5, with a weak D call TRBD1 (6 bases). Trimming took 0 bases from V and 6 from J, leaving 15 bases between them. This CDR3 has 16 amino acids. The germline V gene has CDR1 MGHRA and CDR2 YSYEKL. CDR3 nucleotide sequence: TGCGCCAGCAGCCAAGAAACAGGGAGGGTTAGTCAGCCCCAGCATTTT. It encodes CASSQETGRVSQPQHF.

The rearrangement joins TRBV7-3 to TRBJ1-1; 9 bases are a match to TRBD1. V was pared by 4 bases and J by 1 base, with 4 bases of the junction left unmatched. The germline V gene encodes CDR1 SGHTA and CDR2 FQGTGA. CDR3 size: 15 residues. CDR3 protein: CASSSSGQGNTEAFF. DNA for the CDR3: TGTGCCAGCAGCTCTTCGGGACAGGGGAACACTGAAGCTTTCTTT.

Worth noting for this clone: Different DNA sequences within this sample yield the same CDR3. The genes are TRBV5-1 and TRBJ1-5; D not certain. Germline V CDR1 and CDR2: SGHRS, YFSETQ. This CDR3 comprises 14 residues. The V end was cut by 0 bases, the J end by 4 bases, with 8 bases between. The CDR3 DNA follows: TGCGCCAGCAGCTTGGGGACCGGGAATCAGCCCCAGCATTTT. Translating it yields CASSLGTGNQPQHF. The whole variable domain, filled in from reference TRBV5-1 and TRBJ1-5, reads KAGVTQTPRYLIKTRGQQVTLSCSPISGHRSVSWYQQTPGQGLQFLFEYFSETQRNKGNFPGRFSGRQFSNSRSEMNVSTLELGDSALYLCASSLGTGNQPQHFGDGTRLSIL.

The chain links TRBV30 to TRBJ2-7, with TRBD2 matching 10 bases. J lost 5 bases, V lost 4 bases, and 2 bases had no gene match. This CDR3 has 12 amino acids. Per the germline V gene, CDR1 is GTSNPN and CDR2 is SVGIG (reference sequence). CDR3 sequence (DNA): TGTGCCTGGACTAGCGGGGGTAACGAGCAGTACTTC. Translation gives CAWTSGGNEQYF. Full variable domain (outside the CDR3, taken from reference TRBV30 and TRBJ2-7): SQTIHQWPATLVQPVGSPLSLECTVEGTSNPNLYWYRQAAGRGLQLLFYSVGIGQISSEVPQNLSASRPQDRQFILSSKKLLLSDSGFYLCAWTSGGNEQYFGPGTRLTVT.

In this sample, this clone turned up a few times. The chain is built from TRBV5-1 and TRBJ1-1; the match to TRBD1 covers 9 bases. Germline-derived CDR1 and CDR2 are SGHRS and YFSETQ. The CDR3 has 15 residues. Trimming cost V 1 base and J 4 bases; bases outside gene matches: 5. The CDR3 sequence: CASSLRDRAGTEAFF. CDR3 sequence (DNA): TGCGCCAGCAGCTTGAGGGACAGGGCTGGCACTGAAGCTTTCTTT.